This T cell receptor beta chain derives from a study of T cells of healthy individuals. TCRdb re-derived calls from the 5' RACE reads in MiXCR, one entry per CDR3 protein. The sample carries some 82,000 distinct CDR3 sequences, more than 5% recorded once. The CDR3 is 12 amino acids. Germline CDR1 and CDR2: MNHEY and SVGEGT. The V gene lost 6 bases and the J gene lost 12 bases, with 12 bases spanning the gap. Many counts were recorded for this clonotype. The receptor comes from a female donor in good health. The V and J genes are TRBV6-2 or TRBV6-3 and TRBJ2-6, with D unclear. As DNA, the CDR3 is TGTGCCAGCAGCCACCGGAGCGCCGTCCTGACTTTC. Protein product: CASSHRSAVLTF.